Reported below is one T cell receptor (beta chain). Its cognate antigen is unknown. These data come from a study of identical twins. A universal primer site came from template switching; cDNA carried unique molecular identifiers. TCRdb redid the calling of the 5' RACE reads with MiXCR, one entry per CDR3 protein. This sample has more than 650 distinct CDR3 sequences, with 61% found just once. Study results and limitations: Models underestimated how often monozygotic twins shared out-of-frame TCR alpha. There were fewer insertions in abundant cord blood beta clonotypes, but memory repertoires showed no such pattern. Because invariant MAIT and iNKT cells could be present, zero-insertion analyses could be partly confounded.

The CDR3 is made up of 18 amino acids. V lost 2 bases to trimming and J lost 0 bases; unmatched junction nucleotides: 7. CDR1 is SGHDT, CDR2 YYEEEE, per germline. The chain has TRBV5-6 and TRBJ2-5; 13 nucleotides align to TRBD2. Specimen: CD4+ T cells sorted from blood. The source of this sequence is a woman between 18 and 29 years old in good health. This table probably holds off-target reads from a library built for another chain. The CDR3 sequence is CASSLGTSGRAHQETQYF. The CDR3 bases are TGTGCCAGCAGCTTAGGAACTAGCGGGAGGGCCCACCAAGAGACCCAGTACTTC.